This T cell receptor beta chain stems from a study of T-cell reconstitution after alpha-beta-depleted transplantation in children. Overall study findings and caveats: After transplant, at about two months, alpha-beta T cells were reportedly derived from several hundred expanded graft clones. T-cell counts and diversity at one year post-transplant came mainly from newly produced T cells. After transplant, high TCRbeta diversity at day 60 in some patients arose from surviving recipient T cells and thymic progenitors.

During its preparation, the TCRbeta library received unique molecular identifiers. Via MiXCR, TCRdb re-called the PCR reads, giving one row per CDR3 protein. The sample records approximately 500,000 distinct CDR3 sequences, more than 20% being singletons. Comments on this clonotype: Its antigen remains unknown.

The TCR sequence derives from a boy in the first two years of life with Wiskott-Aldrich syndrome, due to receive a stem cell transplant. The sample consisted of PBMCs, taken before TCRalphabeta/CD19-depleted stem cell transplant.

CDR3 DNA sequence: TGCAGTGCTAGAGGGGGACGAGCGGGATCCCGTGTCAATGAGCAGTTCTTC. Translation: CSARGGRAGSRVNEQFF. The rearrangement uses TRBV20-1 and TRBJ2-1, with 7 bases aligning to TRBD2. The trim removed 1 base at V and 6 bases at J, leaving 15 bases unmatched. CDR1 DFQATT and CDR2 SNEGSKA come from the germline V gene (reference sequence). The CDR3 totals 17 residues.